This TCR beta chain originates from a study of blood T cell repertoires in COVID-19 (dated by TCRdb to 2020 to 2021). A note on the overall study: Samples covering the acute and convalescent phases of COVID-19 were provided by collaborators in the United States, Italy and Spain. Where available, HLA class I and class II types were obtained from metadata supplied by the sample provider rather than from assay-based typing. Samples were obtained from the ongoing ImmuneRACE study (first 160 participants) and from 1,254 subjects provided by 6 global collaborators. The material from the prospective study consisted of cDNA or gDNA derived from T cells, B-cell-depleted T cells, or PBMCs. Nearly every sample came with metadata listing a de-identified subject ID, COVID-19 status, age in years and sex. Deeply sampled blood TCRbeta repertoires from subjects exposed to, actively infected with, or recovered from COVID-19 were included in the dataset. The repertoires were released in a freely available public database intended as a resource for research on the immune response to SARS-CoV-2.

TCRbeta CDR3 regions were amplified from genomic DNA by means of the immunoSEQ Assay, a bias-controlled multiplex PCR. Under the source paper's analysis protocol: Within the assay, amplification of reference gene primers was used to estimate how many nucleated cells each sample contained. Sequence reads were collapsed and filtered to measure the absolute abundance of every unique TCRbeta CDR3 rearrangement. For each sample, productive Simpson clonality was calculated as the square root of Simpson's diversity index across productive rearrangements. TCRdb provides this immuneACCESS table in a form limited to in-frame rearrangements. Some clones are lacking; in checked studies, under half of them reflect an unresolved V gene, and why the rest are absent is not known. Clone size and the V and J calls come from that table; the DNA yielded D and trimming. The sample includes about 83,000 clones, with about 82% observed a single time. Roughly 8% of the sample is in the top ten clones.

The collaborating institutions used their own protocols to collect whole blood in K2EDTA tubes. For TCRbeta analysis, collaborators shipped samples as frozen whole blood, isolated PBMCs, or DNA extracted from either of those sample types. General study outcomes and caveats: The quantity of clinical and demographic metadata differed by source and by participant and was supplied without curation.

This clone showed up many times. Its antigen target is currently unknown. Base-call qualities are not available, and no considerably larger clone is one nucleotide away. The specimen sequenced was peripheral blood. This clonotype was obtained from a middle-aged man with active COVID-19.

The DNA sequence is TGTGCCAGCAGCTTAAGCGGGGGGGCCTTGAATGAGCAGTTCTTC. This translates into CASSLSGGALNEQFF. The rearrangement combines TRBV5-6 with TRBJ2-1, and 10 junction bases match TRBD2. Spanning cysteine to phenylalanine, the CDR3 consists of 15 amino acids. Only CDR3 DNA is held: 45 bases, read in frame from base 1. Relative to germline, V is missing 2 bases and J is missing 7 bases, with 6 bases of the junction outside any gene match. CDR1 and CDR2, looked up from the germline V gene, are SGHDT and YYEEEE.